What follows are 26 T cell receptor beta chains derived from one specimen sequenced in a study of cytomegalovirus exposure and HLA in healthy donors. Researchers ran the PCR with 60 Vbeta and 13 Jbeta primers. TCRdb's copy holds only in-frame clones and misses some; the assay was immunoSEQ multiplex PCR. The sample has around 140,000 clones, roughly 78% seen once. The specimen sequenced was PBMCs. The origin of the receptors is a female donor in good health and CMV-seronegative.

V is TRBV4-1 and J is TRBJ2-2, with TRBD2 matching over 13 bases. V shed 6 bases, J shed 1 base, and the junction held 14 bases outside the gene matches. Per germline, CDR1 MGHRA and CDR2 YSYEKL. This CDR3 has 20 amino acids. For the CDR3, the DNA is TGCGCCAGCAGGGAACTGGGACTAGCGGGAATCGGTCGGAACACCGGGGAGCTGTTTTTT. Protein: CASRELGLAGIGRNTGELFF.

This chain joins TRBV7-9 and TRBJ2-5; 10 bases fit TRBD1. The J segment lost 5 bases and the V segment lost 0 bases, leaving 3 bases of the junction unmatched. Germline CDR1 reads SEHNR; CDR2 reads FQNEAQ (reference sequence). The CDR3 has 15 amino acids. The CDR3 DNA reads as TGTGCCAGCAGCTTAGCGGACAGGGGGATGGAGACCCAGTACTTC. Protein product: CASSLADRGMETQYF.

The chain combines TRBV30 with TRBJ1-5; D possibly corresponds to TRBD1 (5 bases). Per germline, CDR1 GTSNPN and CDR2 SVGIG (reference sequence). V lost 0 bases and J lost 4, with 10 bases in between. The CDR3 extends over 14 amino acids. The CDR3 DNA sequence: TGTGCCTGGAGTGTCCCCAGGGCGAATCAGCCCCAGCATTTT. This encodes CAWSVPRANQPQHF.

V and J are TRBV5-5 and TRBJ1-1, with 7 bases lining up with TRBD1. The CDR3 length is 16 residues. Germline V gene lookup returns CDR1 SGHKS and CDR2 YYEKEE (reference sequence). The V gene end was trimmed by 3 bases and the J gene end by 0 bases; junction bases not matched to a gene: 8. For the CDR3, the DNA is TGTGCCAGCAGCTCTTCCGGGACAGCCATGAACACTGAAGCTTTCTTT. The encoded protein is CASSSSGTAMNTEAFF.

The chain has TRBV6-1 and TRBJ1-6, with D perhaps matching TRBD1 (6 bases). V was shortened by 4 bases and J by 14 bases, with 18 bases between the two germline ends. CDR1 and CDR2 from the germline V gene are MNHNS and SASEGT. CDR3 length: 14 residues. The DNA of the CDR3 is TGTGCCAGCAGTGCCGCCCTACAGGGCCATTCCCTCCACTTT. This codes for CASSAALQGHSLHF.

This rearrangement joins TRBV28 to TRBJ1-2; 12 bases agree with TRBD1. Germline V gives CDR1 MDHEN, CDR2 SYDVKM. CDR3 length equals 16 residues. The V and J ends lost 1 base and 4 bases, in that order; junction bases with no gene match: 4. The chain's CDR3 is CASSLSGTGGVYGYTF. CDR3 DNA sequence: TGTGCCAGCAGTTTATCCGGGACAGGGGGCGTCTATGGCTACACCTTC.

This clone was observed once. This chain links TRBV10-2 with TRBJ2-7, with 10 bases aligning to TRBD1. The CDR3 has 15 amino acids. V lost 0 bases to trimming and J lost 7 bases; unmatched junction nucleotides: 6. Germline V lookup: CDR1 WSHSY, CDR2 SAAADI. The CDR3 nucleotides read TGCGCCAGCAGTGAGTCTGGACAGGGGGTGAGGGAGCAGTACTTC. Amino acid sequence: CASSESGQGVREQYF.

The V gene is TRBV5-1, the J gene TRBJ2-3, with 8 bases fitting TRBD2. After removal of 5 bases from V and 2 bases from J, the junction contained 10 bases not matched to a gene. The CDR3 totals 16 residues. Germline values: CDR1 SGHRS, CDR2 YFSETQ. The CDR3 DNA sequence: TGCGCCAGCAGTTCGGGGGGGACGCAAGTCACAGATACGCAGTATTTT. Amino acid sequence: CASSSGGTQVTDTQYF.

This clone came up a few times. The J gene is TRBJ1-1, the V gene TRBV5-5, with a tentative D call TRBD1 (5 bases). Germline CDR1 and CDR2: SGHKS and YYEKEE (reference sequence). V was trimmed by 2 bases and J by 5 bases, leaving 13 bases between them. The CDR3 is 14 amino acids. The CDR3 DNA sequence: TGTGCCAGCAGCTTTCTGCGGGAGGGGACTGAAGCTTTCTTT. Protein sequence: CASSFLREGTEAFF.

The V and J genes are TRBV7-2 and TRBJ1-6; a possible D gene is TRBD1 (5 bases). The CDR3 spans 17 residues. Trimming stripped 1 base from V and 11 bases from J, with 21 bases between. Germline assignment: CDR1 SGHTA and CDR2 FQGNSA. CDR3 sequence reads: CASSLEGDSVGRPPLHF. CDR3 in DNA: TGTGCCAGCAGCTTAGAAGGGGATTCTGTGGGGCGGCCACCCCTCCACTTT.

This rearrangement joins TRBV9 to TRBJ2-3; D might be TRBD2 (7 bases). Looked up from germline, CDR1 is SGDLS and CDR2 is YYNGEE. CDR3 size: 15 residues. The germline V and J ends were trimmed by 4 bases and 5 bases, with 17 bases remaining between them. The CDR3 nucleotides are TGTGCCAGCAGCTTGGGACGGGGGGCGCAAGATACGCAGTATTTT. This gives the protein CASSLGRGAQDTQYF.

The chain joins TRBV5-4 to TRBJ2-7; 13 positions agree with TRBD2. The CDR3 contains 16 residues. The germline V gene has CDR1 SGHNT and CDR2 YYREEE (reference sequence). The ends lost 3 bases at V and 0 bases at J; junction bases unmatched: 3. The CDR3 DNA is TGTGCCAGCAGCTCCTGGACTAGCGGGAGCTCCTACGAGCAGTACTTC. The encoded protein is CASSSWTSGSSYEQYF.

In its sample, this clone was seen once. The chain couples TRBV4-3 to TRBJ2-2, with 9 bases fitting TRBD1. V trimming: 3 bases; J trimming: 6 bases; junction bases outside the gene matches: 11. This CDR3 spans 17 amino acids. Germline CDR1 and CDR2: LGHNA and YSLEER. In DNA form, the CDR3 reads TGCGCCAGCAGCCACATCAGCGGGACAGGGAGATCCGGGGAGCTGTTTTTT. Residues: CASSHISGTGRSGELFF.

The rearrangement uses TRBV28 and TRBJ2-2; D unresolved. Trimming pared 2 bases from V and 6 bases from J, leaving 7 bases between. The CDR3 runs 13 residues. Germline-derived CDR1 and CDR2 are MDHEN and SYDVKM. This CDR3 is CASSLIPAGELFF. The CDR3 DNA sequence: TGTGCCAGCAGTTTAATTCCGGCCGGGGAGCTGTTTTTT.

The chain carries TRBV6-4 and TRBJ2-6; D is unclear. V shed 3 bases and J shed 0 bases, with 9 bases lying between them. CDR3 size: 16 residues. Germline V CDR1 and CDR2: MRHNA, SNTAGT. The CDR3: CASSEHSSSGANVLTF. The CDR3 DNA follows: TGTGCCAGCAGTGAGCACAGTTCCTCTGGGGCCAACGTCCTGACTTTC.

V usage is TRBV5-4 and J usage is TRBJ2-1, with 10 bases lining up with TRBD1. CDR1 and CDR2 (germline): SGHNT, YYREEE (reference sequence). This CDR3 has 17 amino acids. V lost 5 bases and J lost 2; bases outside the gene matches: 10. The CDR3 loop is CASSVPGTGDPYNEQFF. For the CDR3, the DNA is TGTGCCAGCAGTGTCCCCGGGACAGGGGACCCCTACAATGAGCAGTTCTTC.

This rearrangement joins TRBV5-1 to TRBJ2-5; TRBD2 is a possible D gene (6 bases). The V end was cut by 3 bases, the J end by 5 bases, with 14 bases between. This CDR3 comprises 14 residues. Germline V lookup: CDR1 SGHRS, CDR2 YFSETQ. Written as DNA, the CDR3 is TGCGCCAGCAGCTCCGCAGCGGGCTTTGAGACCCAGTACTTC. Protein product: CASSSAAGFETQYF.

This CDR3 reads CASSEGNRGYEQYF. CDR3 coding DNA: TGTGCCAGCAGTGAAGGTAACAGGGGCTACGAGCAGTACTTC. V and J are TRBV6-1 and TRBJ2-7; 7 bases are shared with TRBD1. This CDR3 comprises 14 residues. With V trimmed by 1 base and J by 3 bases, 3 bases remained unmatched. Germline CDR1 reads MNHNS; CDR2 reads SASEGT.

The rearrangement links TRBV27 to TRBJ2-2; 8 nucleotides align to TRBD1. V lost 3 bases to trimming and J lost 0 bases; unmatched junction nucleotides: 6. CDR1 and CDR2 (germline): MNHEY, SMNVEV (reference sequence). CDR3 size: 17 residues. The CDR3 spells CASSFGDRNANTGELFF. Written as DNA, the CDR3 is TGTGCCAGCAGTTTTGGGGACAGGAACGCGAACACCGGGGAGCTGTTTTTT.

The chain employs TRBV5-4 and TRBJ2-7; 9 positions agree with TRBD1. Germline V lookup: CDR1 SGHNT, CDR2 YYREEE (reference sequence). The CDR3 is 14 residues long. Trimming took 5 bases from V and 3 from J; bases not matched to a gene: 6. The CDR3 region is CASSLGQGGYEQYF. As DNA, the CDR3 is TGTGCCAGCAGTCTGGGACAGGGTGGCTACGAGCAGTACTTC.

V is TRBV5-4 and J is TRBJ2-3; D call uncertain. The germline CDR1 and CDR2 sequences are SGHNT and YYREEE (reference sequence). The ends were cut back, 2 bases at V and 2 bases at J, with 6 bases in the middle. The CDR3 covers 13 residues. The CDR3 spells CASSFSATDTQYF. Here the CDR3 DNA reads TGTGCCAGCAGCTTCAGCGCCACAGATACGCAGTATTTT.

V and J are TRBV7-8 and TRBJ2-3; tentative D call: TRBD1 (6 bases). V lost 5 bases to trimming and J lost 1 base, with 16 bases between them. CDR1 and CDR2 (germline): SGHVS, FQNEAQ. The CDR3 spans 16 residues. The CDR3 sequence is CASSPRMRTGTDTQYF. The CDR3, as DNA: TGTGCCAGCAGCCCCCGAATGAGGACAGGCACAGATACGCAGTATTTT.

The count of this clone is one. V and J are TRBV28 and TRBJ2-7, with 7 bases fitting TRBD1. Trimming cost V 4 bases and J 3 bases; bases outside gene matches: 12. The CDR3 sequence is 16 residues long. Germline loops: CDR1 MDHEN, CDR2 SYDVKM. CDR3 in amino acids: CASSSPADRFGYEQYF. The CDR3 nucleotides read TGTGCCAGCAGTTCCCCCGCGGACAGGTTTGGCTACGAGCAGTACTTC. The full variable domain, with the rest looked up from reference TRBV28 and TRBJ2-7, is DVKVTQSSRYLVKRTGEKVFLECVQDMDHENMFWYRQDPGLGLRLIYFSYDVKMKEKGDIPEGYSVSREKKERFSLILESASTNQTSMYLCASSSPADRFGYEQYFGPGTRLTVT.

The J gene is TRBJ1-6, the V gene TRBV5-6; the match to TRBD1 covers 9 bases. This CDR3 has 16 residues. Germline loops: CDR1 SGHDT, CDR2 YYEEEE. J lost 6 bases, V lost 4 bases, and 8 bases had no gene match. The CDR3 region is CASSRGTGKSNSPLHF. CDR3 coding DNA: TGTGCCAGCAGCCGTGGGACAGGGAAGAGTAATTCACCCCTCCACTTT. Full variable domain (rest looked up from reference TRBV5-6 and TRBJ1-6): DAGVTQSPTHLIKTRGQQVTLRCSPKSGHDTVSWYQQALGQGPQFIFQYYEEEERQRGNFPDRFSGHQFPNYSSELNVNALLLGDSALYLCASSRGTGKSNSPLHFGNGTRLTVT.

The chain carries TRBV7-6 and TRBJ2-2; D not resolved. V was shortened by 5 bases and J by 7 bases, with 11 bases between the two germline ends. The CDR3 is 13 amino acids. Germline CDR1 SGHVS, CDR2 FNYEAQ. This CDR3 reads CASSLRVSGELFF. The CDR3 bases are TGTGCCAGCAGCCTTCGGGTCAGCGGGGAGCTGTTTTTT. Looking up the rest from reference TRBV7-6 and TRBJ2-2 gives the full variable domain: GAGVSQSPRYKVTKRGQDVALRCDPISGHVSLYWYRQALGQGPEFLTYFNYEAQQDKSGLPNDRFSAERPEGSISTLTIQRTEQRDSAMYRCASSLRVSGELFFGEGSRLTVL.

In nucleotides, the CDR3 is TGTGCCAGCGGGAGCGGGGGGGGCTGGAGGGAGCAGTACTTC. Encoded protein: CASGSGGGWREQYF. This rearrangement joins TRBV28 to TRBJ2-7, with 10 bases fitting TRBD2. The CDR3 covers 14 residues. Germline loops: CDR1 MDHEN, CDR2 SYDVKM. The V segment lost 8 bases and the J segment 7 bases; nucleotides outside the gene matches: 11.